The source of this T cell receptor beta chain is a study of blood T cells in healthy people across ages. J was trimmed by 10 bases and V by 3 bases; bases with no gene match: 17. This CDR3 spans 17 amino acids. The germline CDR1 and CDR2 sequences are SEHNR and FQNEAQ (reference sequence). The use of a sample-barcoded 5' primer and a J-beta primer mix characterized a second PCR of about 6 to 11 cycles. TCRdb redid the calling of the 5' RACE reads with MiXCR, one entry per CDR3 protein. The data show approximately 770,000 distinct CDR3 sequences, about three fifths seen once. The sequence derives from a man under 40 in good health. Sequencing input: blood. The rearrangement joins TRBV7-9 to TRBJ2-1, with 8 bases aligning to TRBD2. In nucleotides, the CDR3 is TGTGCCAGCAGCTTGGCGATGGGGCAGGGCCGCGGGAGGGAGCAGTTCTTC. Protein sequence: CASSLAMGQGRGREQFF.